The 31 T cell receptor beta chains below all came from one sample that was sequenced in a study of regulatory T cells in long-lasting Graves disease. Arm-PCR of CDR3 regions with iRepertoire HTBI primers generated TCR beta libraries. MiXCR was run by TCRdb on the multiplex PCR reads, yielding one entry per CDR3 protein. The data contain 300,000 to 400,000 distinct CDR3 sequences, roughly a fifth of them singletons. Time point noted: persistent/refractory GD, antithyroid drugs over 5 years with positive TRAb. PBMC RNA was the source of the TCR library. Sequencing was performed on peripheral blood mononuclear cells (PBMCs), taken when the disease was refractory, from a patient treated with antithyroid drugs. These receptors originate from a female donor with Graves disease.

This clonotype occurred many times. V usage is TRBV28 and J usage is TRBJ2-2; D could derive from TRBD1 or TRBD2 (5 bases each). The CDR3 loop spans 15 amino acids. Looked up from germline, CDR1 is MDHEN and CDR2 is SYDVKM. V lost 3 bases, J lost 5 bases, and 13 bases lay in between. CDR3 protein: CASSFRGRRTGELFF. The CDR3 region has the DNA TGTGCCAGCAGTTTTAGGGGCAGGAGGACCGGGGAGCTGTTTTTT.

In this sample, this clonotype turned up many times. The junction departs from germline at one end; a sequencing error may be responsible. This sequence joins TRBV20-1 and TRBJ1-1; no reliable D call. CDR1 DFQATT and CDR2 SNEGSKA come from the germline V gene (reference sequence). This CDR3 is 13 amino acids long. The CDR3 protein is CSAGDMLDTEAFF. In DNA form, the CDR3 reads TGCAGTGCTGGAGACATGTTGGACACTGAAGCTTTCTTT.

In its sample, this clonotype was seen many times. V usage is TRBV28 and J usage is TRBJ1-1; D is possibly TRBD1 (6 bases). Trimming shortened V by 3 bases and J by 4 bases, and 27 bases separated the two germline ends. The CDR3 contains 19 residues. Germline V gene data show CDR1 as MDHEN and CDR2 as SYDVKM. The CDR3: CASSFFPQNWKGVSTEAFF. The CDR3 DNA reads TGTGCCAGCAGTTTCTTCCCCCAAAACTGGAAGGGGGTGAGCACTGAAGCTTTCTTT.

The genes are TRBV3-1 and TRBJ2-2; the match to TRBD2 covers 9 bases. V was clipped by 5 bases and J by 2 bases; unmatched bases: 6. This CDR3 has 16 residues. CDR1 and CDR2 (germline): LGHDT, YNNKEL (reference sequence). The CDR3 DNA reads TGTGCCAGCAGCGACGGTAGCGGGAGTAACACCGGGGAGCTGTTTTTT. Protein sequence: CASSDGSGSNTGELFF.

CDR3 sequence: CASRRSTGGGTQYF. The CDR3 nucleotides are TGTGCCAGCAGGCGATCAACAGGGGGCGGGACCCAGTACTTC. V gene TRBV3-1 combines with J gene TRBJ2-5, with 9 bases identical to TRBD1. The CDR3 sequence is 14 residues long. J lost 7 bases, V lost 6 bases, and 9 bases had no gene match. Germline V lookup: CDR1 LGHDT, CDR2 YNNKEL (reference sequence).

This clonotype was picked up a small number of times. The chain couples TRBV3-1 to TRBJ2-7, with 8 positions matching TRBD2. The germline gives CDR1 LGHDT, CDR2 YNNKEL (reference sequence). This CDR3 is built from 13 residues. J lost 3 bases, V lost 6 bases, and 4 bases had no gene match. The CDR3 sequence is CASRRSGGYEQYF. The CDR3 DNA reads as TGTGCCAGCAGAAGGAGCGGGGGCTACGAGCAGTACTTC.

This clonotype was seen a few times. This rearrangement joins TRBV12-3 or TRBV12-4 to TRBJ2-1; 8 bases are shared with TRBD2. The CDR3 runs to 15 residues. J gave up 6 bases and V 6 bases, and 10 bases lay outside the gene matches. This CDR3 reads CASRSGRRLGNEQFF. The CDR3 DNA sequence: TGTGCCAGCAGGAGCGGGAGAAGGTTAGGCAATGAGCAGTTCTTC.

This clonotype was recorded at least ten times. CDR3 sequence: CASSVGQGVGVPPYEQYF. In DNA form, the CDR3 reads TGTGCCAGCAGTGTCGGACAGGGGGTCGGGGTTCCCCCCTACGAGCAGTACTTC. The chain recombines TRBV6-1 with TRBJ2-7; 10 bases match TRBD1. This CDR3 spans 18 amino acids. Losses at the gene ends were 4 bases for V and 2 bases for J; bases not matched to a gene: 14. CDR1 is MNHNS and CDR2 is SASEGT in the germline V gene.

V gene TRBV20-1 combines with J gene TRBJ2-2; 8 bases map to TRBD1. Trimming removed 5 bases from V and 1 base from J; junction bases left unmatched: 12. The CDR3 sequence is 17 residues long. Germline V lookup: CDR1 DFQATT, CDR2 SNEGSKA (reference sequence). The DNA for the CDR3 is TGCAGTGCTGTCGACCCGGGACAGGCCTGGAACACCGGGGAGCTGTTTTTT. Amino acids: CSAVDPGQAWNTGELFF.

This clonotype was seen many times. The V and J genes are TRBV6-5 and TRBJ1-2; possibly TRBD1 for D (5 bases). V shed 0 bases and J shed 8 bases, with 13 bases lying between them. From germline, CDR1 is MNHEY and CDR2 SVGAGI. This CDR3 is 14 amino acids long. The CDR3 nucleotides read TGTGCCAGCAGTTACTCTGCAGGGTCGAGAGGCTACACCTTC. This sequence encodes CASSYSAGSRGYTF.

This clonotype was recorded at least ten times. This chain connects TRBV28 to TRBJ1-1; 9 bases are shared with TRBD1. Germline lookup yields CDR1 MDHEN and CDR2 SYDVKM. The CDR3 runs 13 residues. Germline trimming cut 5 bases from V and 10 bases from J; bases unmatched to any gene: 8. This CDR3 reads CASSPGTGLVAFF. As DNA, the CDR3 is TGTGCCAGCAGTCCGGGGACAGGGCTGGTAGCTTTCTTT.

This clonotype was observed a handful of times. CDR3 nucleotides: TGCAGTGCTAGAGATGATAAACCTGGACTATCCTACGAGCAGTACTTC. As protein: CSARDDKPGLSYEQYF. The chain has TRBV20-1 and TRBJ2-7, with D tentatively TRBD2 (6 bases). The CDR3 spans 16 residues. V lost 0 bases, J lost 1 base, and 16 bases lay in between. CDR1 DFQATT and CDR2 SNEGSKA come from the germline V gene (reference sequence).

The V call is TRBV4-1, the J call TRBJ1-1; D not resolved. There are 14 residues in the CDR3. Per the germline V gene, CDR1 is MGHRA and CDR2 is YSYEKL. V was shortened by 3 bases and J by 2 bases, with 10 bases between the two germline ends. The CDR3 nucleotides read TGCGCCAGCAGCCATCCCGCGCAAAACACTGAAGCTTTCTTT. Protein sequence: CASSHPAQNTEAFF.

A few counts support this clonotype. This rearrangement joins TRBV9 to TRBJ1-4; D is perhaps TRBD1 (5 bases). Germline V lookup: CDR1 SGDLS, CDR2 YYNGEE. CDR3 length: 15 residues. Between the trimmed V and J ends, which lost 2 bases and 7 bases, there was a span of 15 bases. The CDR3 spells CASSVLGGYGEKLFF. Written as DNA, the CDR3 is TGTGCCAGCAGCGTCCTCGGGGGTTACGGTGAAAAACTGTTTTTT.

This clonotype was seen repeatedly, ten times or more. The chain carries TRBV12-3 or TRBV12-4 and TRBJ2-7, with 8 positions matching TRBD1. This CDR3 has 15 amino acids. Trimming removed 6 bases from V and 0 bases from J; junction bases left unmatched: 7. The DNA for the CDR3 is TGTGCCAGCAGACCCGGGACAGGTGTCTCCTACGAGCAGTACTTC. Its protein is CASRPGTGVSYEQYF.

In its sample, this clonotype was seen a few times. The chain recombines TRBV6-9 with TRBJ2-7; tentative D call: TRBD2 (5 bases). The CDR3 is made up of 15 amino acids. Germline V lookup: CDR1 MNHGY, CDR2 SVAAGI. V was clipped by 3 bases and J by 1 base, with 13 bases between them. CDR3 sequence: CASSYLYGESYEQYF. CDR3 sequence (DNA): TGTGCCAGCAGTTACCTCTACGGGGAGTCCTACGAGCAGTACTTC.

Details on this clonotype: A read error may be the cause here, since a much bigger clone is one base away. The chain links TRBV11-2 to TRBJ2-1; unclear D gene. Germline V gene data show CDR1 as SGHAT and CDR2 as FQNNGV. This CDR3 has 11 amino acids. The CDR3 protein is CASSLGNEQSF. The CDR3 nucleotides are TGTGCCAGCAGCTTAGGTAATGAGCAGTCCTTC. Variable domain in full (rest from reference TRBV11-2 and TRBJ2-1): EAGVAQSPRYKIIEKRQSVAFWCNPISGHATLYWYQQILGQGPKLLIQFQNNGVVDDSQLPKDRFSAERLKGVDSTLKIQPAKLEDSAVYLCASSLGNEQSFGPGTRLTVL.

This clonotype has ten or more counts. The chain joins TRBV27 to TRBJ1-1, with D possibly TRBD1 on 5 matching bases. This CDR3 comprises 11 residues. With 5 bases removed from V and 7 bases from J, the gap between germline ends came to 8 bases. From germline, CDR1 is MNHEY and CDR2 SMNVEV (reference sequence). CDR3 nucleotide sequence: TGTGCCAGCAGTCAGGGAAGTGAAGCTTTCTTT. Translated, it gives CASSQGSEAFF.

This rearrangement joins TRBV5-1 to TRBJ1-5, with a tentative D call TRBD1 (5 bases). This CDR3 is built from 15 residues. With 0 bases removed from V and 6 bases from J, the gap between germline ends came to 13 bases. CDR1 and CDR2 from the germline V gene are SGHRS and YFSETQ. The CDR3 coding sequence is TGCGCCAGCAGCTTGGACTCGGGGGAATTTCAGCCCCAGCATTTT. It is translated as CASSLDSGEFQPQHF.

The chain joins TRBV29-1 to TRBJ1-1; D may be TRBD1 (5 bases). Germline CDR1 is SQVTM and CDR2 is ANQGSEA. Deletions cut 3 bases from V and 10 bases from J, with 12 bases between. The CDR3 has 11 residues. CDR3 DNA sequence: TGCAGCGTTGATTTGGGACTCTTAGCTTTCTTT. Its translation is CSVDLGLLAFF. The variable domain in full, completed from reference TRBV29-1 and TRBJ1-1, reads SAVISQKPSRDICQRGTSLTIQCQVDSQVTMMFWYRQQPGQSLTLIATANQGSEATYESGFVIDKFPISRPNLTFSTLTVSNMSPEDSSIYLCSVDLGLLAFFGQGTRLTVV.

This clonotype was seen at least ten times. The J gene is TRBJ2-7, the V gene TRBV29-1, with D maybe TRBD2 (5 bases). Germline assignment: CDR1 SQVTM and CDR2 ANQGSEA. This CDR3 is built from 11 residues. The ends were cut back, 4 bases at V and 5 bases at J, with 9 bases in the middle. CDR3 nucleotides: TGCAGCGTTGGGGAGTCCCACGAGCAGTACTTC. Translating gives CSVGESHEQYF.

This clonotype was detected ten times or more. The chain carries TRBV2 and TRBJ2-7, with no clear D. CDR3 length equals 13 residues. CDR1 and CDR2 (germline): SNHLY, FYNNEI. V dropped 8 bases and J dropped 7 bases, with 18 bases sitting between them. The CDR3 sequence: CASGSRQYGEQYF. In DNA form, the CDR3 reads TGTGCCAGCGGTTCCCGGCAATATGGAGAGCAGTACTTC.

This clonotype was seen ten or more times. The chain combines TRBV9 with TRBJ1-2; TRBD1 is a possible D gene (5 bases). This CDR3 is 15 amino acids long. V dropped 2 bases and J dropped 4 bases, with 15 bases sitting between them. Germline V gene lookup returns CDR1 SGDLS and CDR2 YYNGEE. CDR3 amino acids: CASSVQGWGSYGYTF. The CDR3 DNA reads as TGTGCCAGCAGCGTCCAAGGGTGGGGGTCCTATGGCTACACCTTC.

This clonotype was seen repeatedly, ten times or more. The genes are TRBV11-2 and TRBJ2-5; no clear D. CDR1 is SGHAT and CDR2 is FQNNGV in the germline V gene. V lost 1 base, J lost 2 bases, and 11 bases lay in between. This CDR3 has 15 residues. In DNA, the CDR3 is TGTGCCAGCAGCTTAGGACTCACCCTTCAAGAGACCCAGTACTTC. Its protein is CASSLGLTLQETQYF.

This clonotype appeared a few times. The J gene is TRBJ1-5, the V gene TRBV19; D not certain. V lost 7 bases, J lost 4 bases, and 17 bases lay in between. Germline V gene data show CDR1 as LNHDA and CDR2 as SQIVND (reference sequence). The CDR3 length is 15 residues. CDR3 amino acids: CASNHPGRGNQPQHF. The CDR3 DNA is TGTGCCAGTAATCATCCGGGGAGAGGGAATCAGCCCCAGCATTTT.

In its sample, this clonotype was seen many times. This chain connects TRBV24-1 to TRBJ2-7; D perhaps matches TRBD1 (5 bases). The V gene lost 10 bases and the J gene lost 0 bases, with 12 bases spanning the gap. The CDR3 is made up of 13 amino acids. The germline V gene has CDR1 KGHDR and CDR2 SFDVKD. The CDR3 nucleotides read TGTGCCACTTCGTCAGGGTCCTCCTACGAGCAGTACTTC. It specifies CATSSGSSYEQYF.

V gene TRBV28 combines with J gene TRBJ2-3; 11 bases match TRBD2. The CDR3 sequence is 19 residues long. Germline CDR1 and CDR2: MDHEN and SYDVKM. The junction had 14 bases not matched to a gene; V was cut back by 5 bases and J by 1 base. The CDR3 sequence: CASSLGSTSGEPRTDTQYF. CDR3 sequence (DNA): TGTGCCAGCAGTCTTGGATCGACTAGCGGGGAACCTCGCACAGATACGCAGTATTTT.

The chain recombines TRBV9 with TRBJ2-5, with TRBD2 as a possible D gene (6 bases). CDR3 length equals 14 residues. V lost 4 bases, J lost 1 base, and 11 bases lay in between. CDR1 and CDR2 from the germline V gene are SGDLS and YYNGEE. The CDR3 region is CASSPGRGQETQYF. The CDR3 DNA reads as TGTGCCAGCAGCCCCGGGAGAGGCCAAGAGACCCAGTACTTC.

This clonotype was seen repeatedly, ten times or more. The chain combines TRBV11-2 with TRBJ2-5; unclear D gene. V lost 0 bases and J lost 3, with 8 bases in between. This CDR3 region has 14 residues. The germline V gene has CDR1 SGHAT and CDR2 FQNNGV. As DNA, the CDR3 is TGTGCCAGCAGCTTAGAGCAGGTCAAAGAGACCCAGTACTTC. This sequence encodes CASSLEQVKETQYF. Full variable domain (rest looked up from reference TRBV11-2 and TRBJ2-5): EAGVAQSPRYKIIEKRQSVAFWCNPISGHATLYWYQQILGQGPKLLIQFQNNGVVDDSQLPKDRFSAERLKGVDSTLKIQPAKLEDSAVYLCASSLEQVKETQYFGPGTRLLVL.

This clonotype was seen more than once but under ten times. The V and J genes are TRBV18 and TRBJ1-6; TRBD1 matches at 8 bases. The J segment lost 7 bases and the V segment lost 6 bases, leaving 8 bases of the junction unmatched. Germline assignment: CDR1 KGHSH and CDR2 LQKENI. There are 15 residues in the CDR3. The CDR3 DNA sequence: TGTGCCAGCTCGCCTGACAGGGGAACAAATTCACCCCTCCACTTT. Amino acids: CASSPDRGTNSPLHF. Filled out from reference TRBV18 and TRBJ1-6, the complete variable domain reads NAGVMQNPRHLVRRRGQEARLRCSPMKGHSHVYWYRQLPEEGLKFMVYLQKENIIDESGMPKERFSAEFPKEGPSILRIQQVVRGDSAAYFCASSPDRGTNSPLHFGNGTRLTVT.

This clonotype occurred a few times. The chain joins TRBV6-1 to TRBJ2-7; D tentatively fits TRBD1 or TRBD2 (5 bases each). V was cut by 3 bases and J by 4 bases, with 7 bases left in between. The germline V gene encodes CDR1 MNHNS and CDR2 SASEGT. The CDR3 totals 12 residues. The CDR3 is CASSDREYEQYF. The CDR3 DNA reads as TGTGCCAGCAGTGACAGGGAGTACGAGCAGTACTTC.